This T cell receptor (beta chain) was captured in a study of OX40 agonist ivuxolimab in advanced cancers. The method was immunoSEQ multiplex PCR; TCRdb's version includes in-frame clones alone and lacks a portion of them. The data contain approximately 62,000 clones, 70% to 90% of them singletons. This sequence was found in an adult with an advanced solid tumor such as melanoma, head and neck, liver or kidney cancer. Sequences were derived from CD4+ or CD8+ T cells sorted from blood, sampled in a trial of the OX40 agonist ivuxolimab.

The CDR3 reads CASGLGQSSYNEQFF. CDR3 nucleotide sequence: TGTGCTAGTGGTTTGGGGCAAAGCTCCTACAATGAGCAGTTCTTC. The rearrangement links TRBV12-5 to TRBJ2-1, with D unclear. Per the germline V gene, CDR1 is LGHNT and CDR2 is FRNRAP. The CDR3 covers 15 residues. V lost 1 base to trimming and J lost 0 bases, with 7 bases between them.